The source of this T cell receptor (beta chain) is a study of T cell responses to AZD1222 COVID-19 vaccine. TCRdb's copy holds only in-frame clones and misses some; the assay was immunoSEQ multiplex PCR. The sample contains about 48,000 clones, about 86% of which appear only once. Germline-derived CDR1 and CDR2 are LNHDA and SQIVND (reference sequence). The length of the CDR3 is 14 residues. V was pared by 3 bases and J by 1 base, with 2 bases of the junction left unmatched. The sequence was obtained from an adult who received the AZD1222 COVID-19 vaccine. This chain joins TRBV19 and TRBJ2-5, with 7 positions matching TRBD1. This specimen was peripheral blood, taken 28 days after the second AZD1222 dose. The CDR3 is CASSMDRSQETQYF. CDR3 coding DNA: TGTGCCAGTAGTATGGACAGGTCCCAAGAGACCCAGTACTTC.